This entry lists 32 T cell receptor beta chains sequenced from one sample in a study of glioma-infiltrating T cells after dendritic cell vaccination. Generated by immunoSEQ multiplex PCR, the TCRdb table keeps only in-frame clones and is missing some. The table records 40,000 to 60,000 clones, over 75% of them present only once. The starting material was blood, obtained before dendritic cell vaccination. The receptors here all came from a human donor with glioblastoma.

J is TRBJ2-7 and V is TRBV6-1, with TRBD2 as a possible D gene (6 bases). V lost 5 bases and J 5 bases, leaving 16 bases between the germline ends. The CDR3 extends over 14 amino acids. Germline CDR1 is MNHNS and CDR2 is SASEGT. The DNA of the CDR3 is TGTGCCAGCAGTCCGGGGGACGGTAGGAACGAGCAGTACTTC. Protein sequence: CASSPGDGRNEQYF.

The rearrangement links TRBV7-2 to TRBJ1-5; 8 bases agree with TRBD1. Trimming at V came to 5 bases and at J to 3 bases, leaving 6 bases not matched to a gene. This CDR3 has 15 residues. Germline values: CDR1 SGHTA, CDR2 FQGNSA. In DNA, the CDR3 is TGTGCCAGCAGCACACAGGGGGGCCTCAATCAGCCCCAGCATTTT. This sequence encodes CASSTQGGLNQPQHF.

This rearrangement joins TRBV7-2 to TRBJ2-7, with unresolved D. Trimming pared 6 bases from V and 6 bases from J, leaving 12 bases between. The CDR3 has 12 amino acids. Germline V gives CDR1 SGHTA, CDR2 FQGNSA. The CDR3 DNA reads TGTGCCAGCAGACGCCCTGGAGCCGAGCAGTACTTC. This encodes CASRRPGAEQYF. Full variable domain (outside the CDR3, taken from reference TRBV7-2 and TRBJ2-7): GAGVSQSPSNKVTEKGKDVELRCDPISGHTALYWYRQSLGQGLEFLIYFQGNSAPDKSGLPSDRFSAERTGGSVSTLTIQRTQQEDSAVYLCASRRPGAEQYFGPGTRLTVT.

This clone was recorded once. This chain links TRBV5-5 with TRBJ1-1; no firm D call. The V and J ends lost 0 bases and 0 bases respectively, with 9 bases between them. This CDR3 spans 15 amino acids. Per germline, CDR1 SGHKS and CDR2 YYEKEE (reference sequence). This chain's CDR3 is CASSLGDTLNTEAFF. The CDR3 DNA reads TGTGCCAGCAGCTTGGGAGACACACTGAACACTGAAGCTTTCTTT. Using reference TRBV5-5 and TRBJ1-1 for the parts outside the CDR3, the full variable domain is DAGVTQSPTHLIKTRGQQVTLRCSPISGHKSVSWYQQVLGQGPQFIFQYYEKEERGRGNFPDRFSARQFPNYSSELNVNALLLGDSALYLCASSLGDTLNTEAFFGQGTRLTVV.

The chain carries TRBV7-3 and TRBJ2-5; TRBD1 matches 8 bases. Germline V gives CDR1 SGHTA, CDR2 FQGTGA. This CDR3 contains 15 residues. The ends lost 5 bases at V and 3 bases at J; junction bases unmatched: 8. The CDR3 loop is CASSRSGGDEETQYF. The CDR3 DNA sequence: TGTGCCAGCAGCCGCTCAGGGGGCGATGAAGAGACCCAGTACTTC.

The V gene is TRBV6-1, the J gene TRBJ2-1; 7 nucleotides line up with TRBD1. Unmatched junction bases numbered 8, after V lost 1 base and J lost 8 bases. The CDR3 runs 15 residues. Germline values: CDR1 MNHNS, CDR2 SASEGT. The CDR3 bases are TGTGCCAGCAGTGAAGGACAGGGCCCTTGGGATGAGCAGTTCTTC. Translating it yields CASSEGQGPWDEQFF.

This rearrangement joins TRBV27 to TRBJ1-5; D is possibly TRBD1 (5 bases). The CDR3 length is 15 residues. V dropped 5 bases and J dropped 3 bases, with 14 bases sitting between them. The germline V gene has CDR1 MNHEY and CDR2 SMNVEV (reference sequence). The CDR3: CASSAGVANNQPQHF. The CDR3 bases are TGTGCCAGCAGTGCGGGGGTTGCGAACAATCAGCCCCAGCATTTT.

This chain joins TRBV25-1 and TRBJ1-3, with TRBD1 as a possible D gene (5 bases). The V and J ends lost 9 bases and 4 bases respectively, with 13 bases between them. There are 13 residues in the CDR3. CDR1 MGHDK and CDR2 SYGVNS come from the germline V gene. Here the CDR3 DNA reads TGTGCCAGTGGGGGGGGTGCCGGAAACACCATATATTTT. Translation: CASGGGAGNTIYF.

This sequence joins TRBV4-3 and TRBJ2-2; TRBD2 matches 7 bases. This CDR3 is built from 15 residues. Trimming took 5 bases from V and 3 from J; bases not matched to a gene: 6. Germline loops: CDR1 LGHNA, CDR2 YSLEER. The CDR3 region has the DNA TGCGCCAGCAGCAGCGGGGAGCGCCACACCGGGGAGCTGTTTTTT. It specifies CASSSGERHTGELFF.

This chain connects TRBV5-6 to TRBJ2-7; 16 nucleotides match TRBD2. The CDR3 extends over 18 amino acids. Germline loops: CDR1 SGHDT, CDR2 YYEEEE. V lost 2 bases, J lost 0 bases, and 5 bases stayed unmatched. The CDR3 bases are TGTGCCAGCAGCTTCTCCGGGACTAGCGGGAGGGCCTCCTACGAGCAGTACTTC. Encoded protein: CASSFSGTSGRASYEQYF.

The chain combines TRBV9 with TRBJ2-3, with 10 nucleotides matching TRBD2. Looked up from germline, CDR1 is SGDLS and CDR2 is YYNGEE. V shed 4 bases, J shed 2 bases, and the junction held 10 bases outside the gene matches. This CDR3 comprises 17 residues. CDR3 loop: CASSLNGLAGVTDTQYF. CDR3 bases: TGTGCCAGCAGCCTTAATGGGCTAGCGGGAGTCACAGATACGCAGTATTTT.

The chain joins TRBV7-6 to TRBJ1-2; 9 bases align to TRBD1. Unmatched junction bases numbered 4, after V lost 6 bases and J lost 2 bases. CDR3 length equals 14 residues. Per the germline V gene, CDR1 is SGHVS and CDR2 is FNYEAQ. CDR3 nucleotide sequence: TGTGCCAGCAGTCCGGGACAGGGCAACTATGGCTACACCTTC. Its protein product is CASSPGQGNYGYTF.

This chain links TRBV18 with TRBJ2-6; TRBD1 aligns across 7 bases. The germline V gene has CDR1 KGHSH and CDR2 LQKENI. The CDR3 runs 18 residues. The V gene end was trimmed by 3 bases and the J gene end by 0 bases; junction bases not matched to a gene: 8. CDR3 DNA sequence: TGTGCCAGCTCACCGACAGGGTTAGGGAGCTCTGGGGCCAACGTCCTGACTTTC. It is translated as CASSPTGLGSSGANVLTF. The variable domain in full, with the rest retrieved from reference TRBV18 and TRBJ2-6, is NAGVMQNPRHLVRRRGQEARLRCSPMKGHSHVYWYRQLPEEGLKFMVYLQKENIIDESGMPKERFSAEFPKEGPSILRIQQVVRGDSAAYFCASSPTGLGSSGANVLTFGAGSRLTVL.

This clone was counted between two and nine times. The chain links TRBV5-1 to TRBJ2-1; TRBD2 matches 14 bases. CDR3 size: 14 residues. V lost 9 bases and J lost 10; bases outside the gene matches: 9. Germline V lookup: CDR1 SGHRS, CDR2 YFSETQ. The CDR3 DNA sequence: TGCGCCACGATGGGACTAGCGGGAGTTGGCGAGCAGTTCTTC. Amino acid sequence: CATMGLAGVGEQFF.

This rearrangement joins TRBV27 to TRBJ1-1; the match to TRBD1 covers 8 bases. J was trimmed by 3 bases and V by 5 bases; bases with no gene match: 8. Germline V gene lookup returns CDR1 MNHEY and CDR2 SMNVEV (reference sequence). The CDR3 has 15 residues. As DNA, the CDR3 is TGTGCCAGCAGTCTAAGGACAGGGCGATACACTGAAGCTTTCTTT. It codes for CASSLRTGRYTEAFF.

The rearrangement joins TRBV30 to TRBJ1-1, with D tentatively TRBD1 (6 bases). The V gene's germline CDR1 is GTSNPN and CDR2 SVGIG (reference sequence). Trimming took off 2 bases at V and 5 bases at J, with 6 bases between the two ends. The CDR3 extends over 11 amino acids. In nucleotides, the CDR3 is TGTGCCTGGAGTCAGGGGACTGAAGCTTTCTTT. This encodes CAWSQGTEAFF.

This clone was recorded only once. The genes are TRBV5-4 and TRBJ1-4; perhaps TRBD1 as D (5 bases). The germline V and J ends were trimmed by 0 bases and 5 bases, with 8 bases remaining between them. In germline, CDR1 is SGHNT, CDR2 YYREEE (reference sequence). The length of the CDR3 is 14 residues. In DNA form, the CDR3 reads TGTGCCAGCAGCTTGGCAGGGTCAAATGAAAAACTGTTTTTT. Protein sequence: CASSLAGSNEKLFF.

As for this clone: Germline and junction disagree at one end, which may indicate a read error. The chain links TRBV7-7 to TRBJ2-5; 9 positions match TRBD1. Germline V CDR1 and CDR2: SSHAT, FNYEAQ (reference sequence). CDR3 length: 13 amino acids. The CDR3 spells CASSTTGGETQYF. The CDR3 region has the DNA TGTGCTAGCAGCACCACAGGGGGCGAGACCCAGTACTTC.

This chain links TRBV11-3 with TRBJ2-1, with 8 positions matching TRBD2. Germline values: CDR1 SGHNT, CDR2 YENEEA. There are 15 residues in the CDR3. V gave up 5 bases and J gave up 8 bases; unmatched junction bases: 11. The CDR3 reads CASSQGLAGGYEQFF. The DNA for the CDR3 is TGTGCCAGCAGCCAAGGACTAGCCGGCGGGTATGAGCAGTTCTTC.

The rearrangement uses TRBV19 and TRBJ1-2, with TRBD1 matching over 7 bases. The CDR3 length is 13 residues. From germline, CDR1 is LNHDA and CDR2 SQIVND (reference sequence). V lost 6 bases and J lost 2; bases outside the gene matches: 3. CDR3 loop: CASRSTGNYGYTF. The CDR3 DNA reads TGTGCCAGTAGGTCGACAGGGAACTATGGCTACACCTTC. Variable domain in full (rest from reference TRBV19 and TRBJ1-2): DGGITQSPKYLFRKEGQNVTLSCEQNLNHDAMYWYRQDPGQGLRLIYYSQIVNDFQKGDIAEGYSVSREKKESFPLTVTSAQKNPTAFYLCASRSTGNYGYTFGSGTRLTVV.

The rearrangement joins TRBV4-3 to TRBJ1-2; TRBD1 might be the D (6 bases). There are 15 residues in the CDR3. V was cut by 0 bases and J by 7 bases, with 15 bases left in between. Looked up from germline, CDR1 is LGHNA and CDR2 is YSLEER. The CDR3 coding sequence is TGCGCCAGCAGCCAAGATTATAACAGGGACGGTGGCTACACCTTC. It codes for CASSQDYNRDGGYTF.

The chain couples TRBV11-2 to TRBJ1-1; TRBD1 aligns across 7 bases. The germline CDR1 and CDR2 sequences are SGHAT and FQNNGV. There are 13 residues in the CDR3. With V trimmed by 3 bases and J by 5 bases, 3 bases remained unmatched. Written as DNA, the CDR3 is TGTGCCAGCAGCTTGACGACAGGGACTGAAGCTTTCTTT. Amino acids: CASSLTTGTEAFF.

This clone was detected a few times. The DNA of the CDR3 is TGTGCCAGCAGCGCAGGGTACACCGGGGAGCTGTTTTTT. Translated, it gives CASSAGYTGELFF. The rearrangement links TRBV6-5 to TRBJ2-2; possible D gene TRBD1, 5 bases. Trimming removed 6 bases at V and 3 bases at J, with 8 bases between. The CDR3 runs to 13 residues. Germline values: CDR1 MNHEY, CDR2 SVGAGI.

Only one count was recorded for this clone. The CDR3 spells CASSLSTGTGNTIYF. The CDR3 DNA is TGTGCCAGCAGCCTTTCGACAGGGACTGGAAACACCATATATTTT. V and J are TRBV11-2 and TRBJ1-3, with TRBD1 matching over 7 bases. V lost 5 bases and J lost 2; bases outside the gene matches: 6. Germline V gene sequence: CDR1 SGHAT, CDR2 FQNNGV. The CDR3 covers 15 residues. The whole variable domain, filled in from reference TRBV11-2 and TRBJ1-3, reads EAGVAQSPRYKIIEKRQSVAFWCNPISGHATLYWYQQILGQGPKLLIQFQNNGVVDDSQLPKDRFSAERLKGVDSTLKIQPAKLEDSAVYLCASSLSTGTGNTIYFGEGSWLTVV.

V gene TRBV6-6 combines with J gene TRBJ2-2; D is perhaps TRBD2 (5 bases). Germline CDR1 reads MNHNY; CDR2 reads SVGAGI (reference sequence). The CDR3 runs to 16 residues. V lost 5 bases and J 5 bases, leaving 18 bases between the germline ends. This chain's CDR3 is CASSPLGRGGTGELFF. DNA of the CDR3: TGTGCCAGCAGTCCCTTGGGCCGGGGTGGGACCGGGGAGCTGTTTTTT.

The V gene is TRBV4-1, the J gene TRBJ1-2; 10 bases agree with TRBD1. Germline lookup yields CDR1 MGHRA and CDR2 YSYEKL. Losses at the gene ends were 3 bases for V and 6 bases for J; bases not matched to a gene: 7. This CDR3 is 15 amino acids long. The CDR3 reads CASSQLDRGINGYTF. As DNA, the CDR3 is TGCGCCAGCAGCCAGTTGGACAGGGGGATCAATGGCTACACCTTC.

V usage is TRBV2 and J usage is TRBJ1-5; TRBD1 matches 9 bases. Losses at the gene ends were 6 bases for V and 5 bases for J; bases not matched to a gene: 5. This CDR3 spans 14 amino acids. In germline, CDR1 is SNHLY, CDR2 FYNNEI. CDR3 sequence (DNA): TGTGCCAGCAGACCGGACAGGGGAGATCAGCCCCAGCATTTT. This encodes CASRPDRGDQPQHF.

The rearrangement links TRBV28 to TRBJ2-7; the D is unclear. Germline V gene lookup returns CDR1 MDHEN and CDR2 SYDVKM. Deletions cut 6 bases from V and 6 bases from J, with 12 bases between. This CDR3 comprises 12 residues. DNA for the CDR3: TGTGCCAGCAGCTTTAGCAGCTCCGAGCAGTACTTC. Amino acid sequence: CASSFSSSEQYF. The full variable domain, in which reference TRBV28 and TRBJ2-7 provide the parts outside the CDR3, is DVKVTQSSRYLVKRTGEKVFLECVQDMDHENMFWYRQDPGLGLRLIYFSYDVKMKEKGDIPEGYSVSREKKERFSLILESASTNQTSMYLCASSFSSSEQYFGPGTRLTVT.

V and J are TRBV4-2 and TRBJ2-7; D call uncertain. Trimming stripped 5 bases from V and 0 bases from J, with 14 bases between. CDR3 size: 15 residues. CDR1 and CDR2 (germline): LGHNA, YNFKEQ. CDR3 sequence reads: CASSSGDSNSYEQYF. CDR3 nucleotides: TGTGCCAGCAGCTCCGGAGACTCCAACTCCTACGAGCAGTACTTC.

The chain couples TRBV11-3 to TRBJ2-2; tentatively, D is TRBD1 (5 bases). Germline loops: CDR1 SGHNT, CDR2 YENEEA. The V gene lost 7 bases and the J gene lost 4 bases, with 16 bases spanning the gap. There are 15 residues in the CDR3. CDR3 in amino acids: CASNSQGNLTGELFF. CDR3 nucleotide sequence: TGTGCCAGCAACTCCCAGGGAAACCTCACCGGGGAGCTGTTTTTT. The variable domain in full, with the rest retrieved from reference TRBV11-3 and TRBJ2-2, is EAGVVQSPRYKIIEKKQPVAFWCNPISGHNTLYWYLQNLGQGPELLIRYENEEAVDDSQLPKDRFSAERLKGVDSTLKIQPAELGDSAVYLCASNSQGNLTGELFFGEGSRLTVL.

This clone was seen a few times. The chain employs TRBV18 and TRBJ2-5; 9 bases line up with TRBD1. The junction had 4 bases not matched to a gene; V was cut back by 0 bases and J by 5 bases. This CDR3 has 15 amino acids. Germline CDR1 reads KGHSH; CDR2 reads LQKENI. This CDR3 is CASSPPGGTGETQYF. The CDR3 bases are TGTGCCAGCTCACCACCGGGCGGGACAGGGGAGACCCAGTACTTC.

CDR3 coding DNA: TGCGCCAGCAGTCCCCAGTTGGGTCTAGGGGGTTATGGCTACACCTTC. Translating it yields CASSPQLGLGGYGYTF. This chain links TRBV4-1 with TRBJ1-2; TRBD1 might be the D (6 bases). Germline loops: CDR1 MGHRA, CDR2 YSYEKL. CDR3 length: 16 amino acids. The V and J ends lost 6 bases and 5 bases respectively, with 22 bases between them.